This T cell receptor (beta chain) was identified during a study of blood T cell repertoires in COVID-19. Here immunoSEQ multiplex PCR was the method, and the copy in TCRdb shows in-frame clones only, minus some. The table lists 35,000 to 55,000 clones, around 82% of them singletons. The receptor was derived from a woman in her 70s with acute or convalescent COVID-19. The material sequenced was peripheral blood.

CDR3 DNA sequence: TGTGCCAGCTCACCAAGACAGGGCTCCTCCATTGGCTACACCTTC. This translates into CASSPRQGSSIGYTF. The V and J genes are TRBV18 and TRBJ1-2, with TRBD1 identical over 7 bases. The length of the CDR3 is 15 residues. CDR1 and CDR2 from the germline V gene are KGHSH and LQKENI. The V segment lost 2 bases and the J segment 7 bases; nucleotides outside the gene matches: 10.